This T cell receptor beta chain came from a study of regulatory T cells in long-lasting Graves disease. Germline lookup yields CDR1 LNHNV and CDR2 YYDKDF (reference sequence). V was cut by 1 base and J by 9 bases, with 7 bases left in between. The CDR3 has 12 residues. Time point: persistent/refractory GD, antithyroid drugs over 5 years with positive TRAb. Isolated PBMC RNA provided the starting material for the TCR library. EDTA tubes received nine milliliters of drawn peripheral blood. Assembly of TCR beta libraries relied on iRepertoire HTBI primers together with Arm-PCR of CDR3 regions. Per the original data handling: Throughout the samples, researchers identified 62 TRBV and 12 to 15 TRBJ segments. TCRdb analysed the multiplex PCR reads with MiXCR anew, one entry per CDR3 protein. TCRdb's processing, not the authors' own work, is the source of the V and J calls. The data show 400,000 to 500,000 distinct CDR3 sequences, with over 20% seen just once and 14% held by the top ten.

Broader study findings: Persistent patients shared under 3,000 public clonotypes among themselves. Newly diagnosed patients shared fewer, at roughly 970. The study found TRBV28, TRBJ1-2 and TRBJ2-5 favored in persistent disease.

This clonotype was recorded many times. Its antigen remains unknown. This receptor was identified in a female donor with Graves disease. The sample was peripheral blood mononuclear cells (PBMCs), taken when the disease was refractory, from a patient treated with antithyroid drugs. The genes are TRBV15 and TRBJ1-3; no clear D. CDR3 residues: CATSRGEGTIYF. CDR3 in DNA: TGTGCCACCAGCAGAGGGGAGGGCACCATATATTTT.